The source of this T cell receptor beta chain is a study of T cell changes during pregnancy in multiple sclerosis. Trimming took off 6 bases at V and 4 bases at J, with 18 bases between the two ends. This CDR3 spans 15 amino acids. Germline V gives CDR1 SNHLY, CDR2 FYNNEI. Here immunoSEQ multiplex PCR was the method, and the copy in TCRdb shows in-frame clones only, minus some. Altogether about 61,000 clones are present, just under 90% being singletons, with the ten largest covering 0.89%. Source: peripheral blood, taken in the first trimester of pregnancy. The rearrangement joins TRBV2 to TRBJ2-5; weak D call: TRBD2 (6 bases). The clonotype originates from a female donor in good health, enrolled as a control in a pregnancy study. The chain's CDR3 is CASRGQGLGGETQYF. The DNA of the CDR3 is TGTGCCAGCAGAGGGCAGGGCCTGGGAGGAGAGACCCAGTACTTC.